Below, one T cell receptor (beta chain) is given with its context. V was clipped by 1 base and J by 7 bases, with 8 bases between them. CDR1 is GTSNPN and CDR2 is SVGIG in the germline V gene (reference sequence). This CDR3 region has 12 residues. TCRdb's table, derived via immunoSEQ multiplex PCR, lists solely in-frame clones and lacks some. The data show over 80,000 clones, with around 92% seen just once and around 14% held by the top ten. These data originate in a study of control samples from healthy donors and cancer patients. This TCR derives from a man younger than 40 in good health. V and J are TRBV30 and TRBJ1-5; D remains ambiguous. The sequenced sample was blood. The CDR3: CAWSGVKQPQHF. The DNA for the CDR3 is TGTGCCTGGAGTGGGGTTAAACAGCCCCAGCATTTT.